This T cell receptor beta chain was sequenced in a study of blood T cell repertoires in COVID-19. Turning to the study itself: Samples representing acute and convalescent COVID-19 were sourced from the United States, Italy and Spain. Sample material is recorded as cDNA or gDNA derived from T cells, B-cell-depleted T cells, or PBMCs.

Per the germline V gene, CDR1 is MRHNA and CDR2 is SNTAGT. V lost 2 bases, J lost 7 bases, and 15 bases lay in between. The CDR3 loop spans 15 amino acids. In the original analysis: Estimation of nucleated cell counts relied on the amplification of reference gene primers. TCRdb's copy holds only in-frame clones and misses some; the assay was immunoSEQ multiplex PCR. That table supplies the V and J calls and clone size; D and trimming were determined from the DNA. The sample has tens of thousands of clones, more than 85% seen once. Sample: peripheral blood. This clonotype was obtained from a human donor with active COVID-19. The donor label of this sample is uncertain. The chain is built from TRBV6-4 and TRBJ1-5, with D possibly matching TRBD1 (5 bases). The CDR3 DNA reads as TGTGCCAGCAGTGACGAGGCAGGGAGGGGCCAGCCCCAGCATTTT. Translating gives CASSDEAGRGQPQHF.